This T cell receptor beta chain was sequenced in a study of blood T cell repertoires in COVID-19. As for the study in general: Sites across the United States, Italy and Spain contributed samples from acute and convalescent COVID-19. From T cells, B-cell-depleted T cells, or PBMCs came the material, which was cDNA or gDNA.

V was shortened by 0 bases and J by 12 bases, with 8 bases between the two germline ends. The CDR3 has 12 residues. Germline V gene lookup returns CDR1 LGHNT and CDR2 FRNRAP. In the original analysis: Estimation of nucleated cell counts was performed using reference gene primer amplification. Libraries were prepared by immunoSEQ multiplex PCR; TCRdb keeps only in-frame clonotypes and omits some of them. Clone size and the V and J calls come from that table; the DNA yielded D and trimming. In the table there are about 130,000 clones, 75% to 90% of which are singletons. What was sequenced was peripheral blood. This receptor was taken from a human donor in a cohort sampled during active COVID-19. The chain joins TRBV12-5 to TRBJ1-4; D is unclear. CDR3 nucleotide sequence: TGTGCTAGTGGTTTGGTATCAGGTCAACTGTTTTTT. Translating gives CASGLVSGQLFF.